This TCR beta chain is drawn from a study of regulatory T cells in long-lasting Graves disease (dated by TCRdb to 2020 to 2022). For the study in its entirety: Persistent Graves' disease was defined as persistently positive TSH receptor autoantibodies together with antithyroid drug treatment for over 5 years. Patients with persistent Graves' disease were compared with patients with newly diagnosed Graves' disease using TCR sequencing and RNA sequencing of peripheral blood. The study took place in China and was registered as a clinical trial. A total of 35 or so samples were covered by TCR sequencing, comprising approximately 13 persistent and roughly 20 newly diagnosed Graves' disease patients. Persistent Graves' disease patients in the clinical cohort had taken antithyroid drugs for roughly ten years on average.

The CDR3 has 13 amino acids, counting the end cysteine and phenylalanine. Here the CDR3 DNA is all that survives: 39 bases in frame from base 1. From the germline V gene, CDR1 is MNHEY and CDR2 is SVGAGI. V loses 3 bases, J loses 3 bases, and the germline ends lie 9 bases apart. Broader findings and caveats from the paper: Preferential use of TRBV28, TRBJ1-2 and TRBJ2-5 was observed in persistent disease, whereas TRBV20-1 and TRBJ2-1 were favored in newly diagnosed disease. Only the TCR beta chain was sequenced and analyzed. Compared with newly diagnosed patients, persistent Graves' disease patients had lower TCR Shannon entropy and fewer highly expanded clones, which suggests clonal expansion. Only peripheral blood was studied, because thyroid tissue, the primary lesion, was inaccessible. As a limitation, the authors acknowledged that the small sample size may reduce accuracy. More public clonotypes were shared among persistent patients (under 3,000) than among newly diagnosed patients (966).

Concerning this clonotype itself: The target of this receptor is not known. No base quality information exists; no much larger clone differs at one position.

Explained via the paper, the time point label denotes: persistent/refractory GD, antithyroid drugs over 5 years with positive TRAb. RNA was extracted from PBMCs in TRIzol for both TCR sequencing and RNA sequencing. The diagnosis of Graves' disease followed American Thyroid Association guidelines. The patients came from an endocrinology department in Xi'an, China. Each patient gave approximately 10 milliliters of peripheral blood, collected in an EDTA anticoagulant tube. Ficoll Paque Plus density gradient separation was used to isolate PBMCs, and no further T cell sorting was performed. RNA quality was checked with an Agilent 2100 Bioanalyzer and agarose gel, and concentration with a NanoDrop 2000. The library came from multiplex PCR. The instrument given in TCRdb is Illumina HiSeq 4000. iRepertoire HTBI primers and Arm-PCR amplification of CDR3 regions were used to construct TCR beta libraries. Before sequencing, the PCR products went through gel purification. In the source study's methods: Gene usage analysis of CDR3 amino acid clonotypes used the 55 to 65 TRBV and 11 to 15 TRBJ segments found across samples. Filtered high-quality paired reads were merged into contigs using COPE and FqMerger. BLAST was used to align contigs to the IMGT TRBV, TRBD and TRBJ reference genes, and CDR3 was defined following IMGT. Any clonotype with a frequency above 0.1% was counted as a highly expanded clone. Shannon entropy was used to measure repertoire diversity, and the Gini coefficient was used to measure V-J evenness. A clonotype found in more than one individual was treated as public. TCRdb applied fastp at Q25 and MiXCR to the public reads, then kept only in-frame beta chains. A single entry per CDR3 protein holds the most common genes and DNA from its merged rows. The V and J calls come from TCRdb's annotation, not from the publication. Present in this sample are more than 350,000 distinct CDR3 sequences, under 25% of which were seen just once. In total, the top ten clones hold 13% to 15% of the sample.

The sequence derives from a female donor with Graves disease. The sample in question was peripheral blood mononuclear cells (PBMCs), obtained when the disease was refractory, from a patient treated with antithyroid drugs. Recombination joined TRBV6-5 with TRBJ2-7, with the D gene uncertain. In nucleotide form, the sequence is TGTGCCAGCAGTTATGCCGGAGACTACGAGCAGTACTTC. It codes for CASSYAGDYEQYF.